The source of this T cell receptor beta chain is a study of neurological immune-mediated disorders. TCRdb re-derived calls from the 5' RACE reads in MiXCR, one entry per CDR3 protein. The sample consists of about 40,000 distinct CDR3 sequences, 13% to 15% of them appearing once. The germline CDR1 and CDR2 sequences are LGHNA and YNFKEQ. The CDR3 loop spans 15 amino acids. Trimming shortened V by 0 bases and J by 4 bases, and 12 bases separated the two germline ends. This clonotype appeared many times. What was sequenced was PBMCs. The sequence was collected from a woman aged 45-60 years with HTLV-1-associated myelopathy (HAM/TSP). The chain recombines TRBV4-2 with TRBJ2-5; D may correspond to TRBD1 or TRBD2 (6 bases each). The CDR3 protein is CASSQESRGPETQYF. The CDR3 nucleotides are TGTGCCAGCAGCCAAGAATCACGGGGGCCAGAGACCCAGTACTTC.